This TCR beta chain was sequenced in a study of blood T cells in healthy people across ages. This clonotype was found a few times. The antigen remains undetermined. The CDR3 is made up of 17 amino acids. Trimming removed 4 bases at V and 3 bases at J, with 20 bases between. The germline V gene encodes CDR1 SEHNR and CDR2 FQNEAQ (reference sequence). Study results and limitations: Age brought a roughly linear fall in TCR beta diversity measured per million T cells.

Through a sample-barcoded 5' primer and a J-beta primer mix, a second PCR was run for roughly 7 to 11 cycles. TCRdb ran MiXCR on the 5' RACE reads and lists one entry per CDR3 protein. This sample has over 950,000 distinct CDR3 sequences, with around two fifths found just once. The rearrangement uses TRBV7-9 and TRBJ2-3; D tentatively reads TRBD1 or TRBD2 (6 bases each). The sequence was collected from a man younger than 35 in good health. Sequencing input: blood. CDR3 DNA: TGTGCCAGCAGCTCCCTGGAGGGTACAGGGCTTACAGATACGCAGTATTTT. Amino acid sequence: CASSSLEGTGLTDTQYF.